Below, 18 T cell receptor beta chains from the same sample are listed, as sequenced in a study of a mutant IDH1 vaccine in newly diagnosed glioma (dated by TCRdb to about 2021). The sample's time point label, decoded: week 23, last vaccination. Every vaccine dose consisted of 300 ug of a 20-mer mutant IDH1 peptide in Montanide, administered subcutaneously together with topical imiquimod. Their antigen targets remain unknown. The library was produced with the immunoSEQ multiplex PCR assay. Not all clones reach the TCRdb copy of this immuneACCESS table, which keeps in-frame sequences only. Checked studies attribute under half of the gap to unresolved V genes and leave the rest unexplained. Within this sample are 30,000 to 40,000 clones, with roughly 80% of them counted one time only. The ten largest clones capture 5.1% of the sample. The sequences come from PBMCs, collected from a glioma patient whose treatment included an IDH1 peptide vaccine. The receptor source for this set is a man aged 35 to 55 with glioma.

The chain couples TRBV12-5 to TRBJ2-3; no firm D call. The germline V gene has CDR1 LGHNT and CDR2 FRNRAP. CDR3 length equals 13 residues. V gave up 3 bases and J gave up 2 bases, with 6 bases separating them. For the CDR3, the DNA is TGTGCTAGTGGTTTAAGCTACACAGATACGCAGTATTTT. Its translation is CASGLSYTDTQYF.

The J gene is TRBJ2-7, the V gene TRBV28, with D perhaps being TRBD1 or TRBD2 (6 bases each). The ends were cut back, 4 bases at V and 3 bases at J, with 16 bases in the middle. CDR3 length: 15 amino acids. Germline V gives CDR1 MDHEN, CDR2 SYDVKM. In DNA form, the CDR3 reads TGTGCCAGCAGTTCTCCCTACGGGGGCGTCTACGAGCAGTACTTC. Amino acid sequence: CASSSPYGGVYEQYF. The entire variable domain, with the rest obtained from reference TRBV28 and TRBJ2-7, is as follows: DVKVTQSSRYLVKRTGEKVFLECVQDMDHENMFWYRQDPGLGLRLIYFSYDVKMKEKGDIPEGYSVSREKKERFSLILESASTNQTSMYLCASSSPYGGVYEQYFGPGTRLTVT.

The rearrangement joins TRBV4-3 to TRBJ1-1; maybe TRBD1 (5 bases). Germline V CDR1 and CDR2: LGHNA, YSLEER. V dropped 0 bases and J dropped 5 bases, with 13 bases sitting between them. There are 15 residues in the CDR3. As DNA, the CDR3 is TGCGCCAGCAGCCAAGATGCAGGTCGGGGGACTGAAGCTTTCTTT. This encodes CASSQDAGRGTEAFF.

The chain uses TRBV28 and TRBJ2-7; D not certain. With 6 bases removed from V and 2 bases from J, the gap between germline ends came to 20 bases. Germline V lookup: CDR1 MDHEN, CDR2 SYDVKM. CDR3 length equals 16 residues. CDR3 amino acids: CASSLGWSAITYEQYF. For the CDR3, the DNA is TGTGCCAGCAGCCTCGGCTGGAGTGCGATTACCTACGAGCAGTACTTC.

J is TRBJ2-5 and V is TRBV9; possibly TRBD1 for D (5 bases). V shed 2 bases and J shed 6 bases, with 17 bases lying between them. Germline V gives CDR1 SGDLS, CDR2 YYNGEE. The CDR3 consists of 15 residues. The CDR3 DNA reads TGTGCCAGCAGCGTCGGGTCTCTGGGGCGAAAGACCCAGTACTTC. It specifies CASSVGSLGRKTQYF.

The chain combines TRBV5-5 with TRBJ1-2, with a possible D match to TRBD1 (5 bases). V lost 1 base to trimming and J lost 6 bases, with 10 bases between them. The CDR3 is made up of 13 amino acids. CDR1 and CDR2 (germline): SGHKS, YYEKEE (reference sequence). The CDR3 nucleotides are TGTGCCAGCAGCTTGCGCAGGGAACATGGCTACACCTTC. Protein product: CASSLRREHGYTF.

J is TRBJ2-1 and V is TRBV27; 7 bases map to TRBD1. Germline V CDR1 and CDR2: MNHEY, SMNVEV (reference sequence). Losses at the gene ends were 4 bases for V and 3 bases for J; bases not matched to a gene: 6. The CDR3 consists of 15 residues. In DNA, the CDR3 is TGTGCCAGCAGTTCTAGGCCAGGGGGCTACAATGAGCAGTTCTTC. The encoded protein is CASSSRPGGYNEQFF.

J is TRBJ1-1 and V is TRBV7-2; no clear D gene. The ends were cut back, 4 bases at V and 0 bases at J, with 6 bases in the middle. The CDR3 runs 13 residues. Germline assignment: CDR1 SGHTA and CDR2 FQGNSA. The CDR3 loop is CASSSGLNTEAFF. DNA of the CDR3: TGTGCCAGCAGCTCCGGTTTGAACACTGAAGCTTTCTTT.

The rearrangement joins TRBV25-1 to TRBJ1-3; tentative D call: TRBD1 (6 bases). This CDR3 is 16 amino acids long. From germline, CDR1 is MGHDK and CDR2 SYGVNS. V was trimmed by 1 base and J by 5 bases, leaving 15 bases between them. The CDR3 DNA reads TGTGCCAGCAGTGAATCCTGGGAGGGGGGGCGAAACACCATATATTTT. It yields the protein CASSESWEGGRNTIYF.

V is TRBV13 and J is TRBJ2-7; the D gene is possibly TRBD2 (5 bases). In germline, CDR1 is PRHDT, CDR2 FYEKMQ (reference sequence). The CDR3 loop spans 14 amino acids. V was pared by 2 bases and J by 7 bases, with 15 bases between. CDR3 in amino acids: CASSLRSLAEEQYF. CDR3 nucleotide sequence: TGTGCCAGCAGCTTAAGGTCTCTAGCTGAGGAGCAGTACTTC. The full variable domain, in which reference TRBV13 and TRBJ2-7 provide the parts outside the CDR3, is AAGVIQSPRHLIKEKRETATLKCYPIPRHDTVYWYQQGPGQDPQFLISFYEKMQSDKGSIPDRFSAQQFSDYHSELNMSSLELGDSALYFCASSLRSLAEEQYFGPGTRLTVT.

The chain has TRBV5-5 and TRBJ1-3; 9 bases agree with TRBD1. This CDR3 region has 19 residues. With 3 bases clipped from V and 0 bases from J, the junction kept 13 bases outside the gene matches. Per germline, CDR1 SGHKS and CDR2 YYEKEE (reference sequence). This CDR3 is CASSSGPAGQGSSGNTIYF. The CDR3 DNA follows: TGTGCCAGCAGCTCGGGCCCCGCCGGACAGGGGAGCTCTGGAAACACCATATATTTT.

With respect to this clone: Other DNA sequences from this sample encode an identical CDR3 as well. The CDR3: CAWRGDRSTDTQYF. In DNA form, the CDR3 reads TGTGCCTGGAGGGGGGACCGAAGCACAGATACGCAGTATTTT. V gene TRBV30 combines with J gene TRBJ2-3, with D perhaps assigned TRBD1 or TRBD2 (5 bases each). Germline V gene data show CDR1 as GTSNPN and CDR2 as SVGIG (reference sequence). The CDR3 contains 14 residues. Trimming removed 3 bases at V and 0 bases at J, with 10 bases between.

The rearrangement links TRBV19 to TRBJ1-6; D might be TRBD1 (5 bases). The CDR3 length is 16 residues. The ends were cut back, 5 bases at V and 0 bases at J, with 11 bases in the middle. The germline gives CDR1 LNHDA, CDR2 SQIVND (reference sequence). The DNA of the CDR3 is TGTGCCAGTAGTCTTCAGGGCGGCTCCTATAATTCACCCCTCCACTTT. It is translated as CASSLQGGSYNSPLHF.

Of note for this clone: A read error is possible here, since a much larger clone lies one base away. Without the conserved terminal phenylalanine or tryptophan, this CDR3 likely stems from a read error. This rearrangement joins TRBV14 to TRBJ1-1; 9 positions match TRBD1. J gave up 5 bases and V 6 bases, and 7 bases lay outside the gene matches. The length of the CDR3 is 14 residues. Germline CDR1 and CDR2: SGHDN and FVKESK. The CDR3 DNA reads TGTGCCAGCAGTCCAACAGGGGGCAAGACTGAAGCTTTCCTT. Amino acids: CASSPTGGKTEAFL.

This rearrangement joins TRBV28 to TRBJ1-2; D not resolved. The CDR3 has 11 residues. V lost 8 bases and J lost 6, with 10 bases in between. Germline-derived CDR1 and CDR2 are MDHEN and SYDVKM. In nucleotides, the CDR3 is TGTGCCAGCCACTCCGGGGATGGCTACACCTTC. Protein product: CASHSGDGYTF.

The genes are TRBV5-5 and TRBJ1-4, with D possibly matching TRBD1 (6 bases). CDR1 is SGHKS, CDR2 YYEKEE, per germline (reference sequence). The CDR3 spans 16 residues. V was trimmed by 3 bases and J by 5 bases, leaving 17 bases between them. The CDR3 spells CASSSTPGTPNEKLFF. The CDR3 DNA reads as TGTGCCAGCAGCTCTACCCCCGGGACACCCAATGAAAAACTGTTTTTT.

V gene TRBV6-1 combines with J gene TRBJ1-2; TRBD1 is a possible D gene (5 bases). Trimming took 4 bases from V and 4 from J, leaving 16 bases between them. Germline V CDR1 and CDR2: MNHNS, SASEGT. CDR3 length equals 15 residues. The CDR3 is CASSAQRAGPYGYTF. CDR3 nucleotides: TGTGCCAGCAGTGCCCAACGGGCAGGGCCCTATGGCTACACCTTC.

The CDR3 sequence is CASSLDLGLAADTQYF. CDR3 coding DNA: TGTGCCAGCAGCTTAGATCTGGGACTAGCGGCAGATACGCAGTATTTT. The J gene is TRBJ2-3, the V gene TRBV11-2, with 11 bases fitting TRBD2. J lost 4 bases, V lost 0 bases, and 3 bases had no gene match. Germline CDR1 SGHAT, CDR2 FQNNGV. The CDR3 contains 16 residues.